What follows is one TCR beta chain and its context. The germline V gene encodes CDR1 SEHNR and CDR2 FQNEAQ (reference sequence). This CDR3 has 13 amino acids. V dropped 5 bases and J dropped 4 bases, with 10 bases sitting between them. The sample comes from a study of blood T cell repertoires in COVID-19. Study overall: The United States, Italy and Spain supplied acute and convalescent COVID-19 samples. PBMCs, B-cell-depleted T cells, or T cells provided the cDNA or gDNA that made up the material.

Under the authors' procedure: Counts of nucleated cells, estimated from reference gene primer amplification, were obtained. TCRdb keeps only in-frame clones here, not all; method: immunoSEQ multiplex PCR. V, J and clone size were drawn from that table, and D and trimming were deduced from the DNA. The data hold around 500,000 clones, with 70% to 90% observed a single time. The sequencing input was peripheral blood. This TCR came from a human donor in a cohort sampled during active COVID-19. The gene calls are TRBV7-9 and TRBJ2-3; TRBD2 might be the D (5 bases). CDR3: CASSGSGADTQYF. The CDR3 bases are TGTGCCAGCAGCGGGAGTGGCGCAGATACGCAGTATTTT. The complete variable domain, with remaining parts taken from reference TRBV7-9 and TRBJ2-3, reads DTGVSQNPRHKITKRGQNVTFRCDPISEHNRLYWYRQTLGQGPEFLTYFQNEAQLEKSRLLSDRFSAERPKGSFSTLEIQRTEQGDSAMYLCASSGSGADTQYFGPGTRLTVL.